Following are 18 T cell receptor beta chains from one sample sequenced in a study of CD8+ T cells in alopecia areata. RNA, once extracted, was reverse transcribed into cDNA for use as the sequencing template. Clones were sequenced by immunoSEQ multiplex PCR, and TCRdb holds only the in-frame ones, with some missing. Of approximately 130,000 clones in the sample, 47% were seen once. Sequenced material: NKG2D-low CD8+ T cells sorted from blood. These receptors were collected from a human donor with alopecia areata.

This chain joins TRBV30 and TRBJ1-1; D perhaps matches TRBD1 (5 bases). The CDR3 has 13 amino acids. Germline V gives CDR1 GTSNPN, CDR2 SVGIG (reference sequence). V was shortened by 5 bases and J by 5 bases, with 15 bases between the two germline ends. CDR3 bases: TGTGCCTGGTGGGAGGGTGGGGGAACTGAAGCTTTCTTT. Its translation is CAWWEGGGTEAFF.

The V gene is TRBV7-9, the J gene TRBJ2-7; D gene unclear. Trimming removed 4 bases at V and 6 bases at J, with 13 bases between. The CDR3 totals 13 residues. Germline V CDR1 and CDR2: SEHNR, FQNEAQ (reference sequence). The CDR3 protein is CASSSRIGVEQYF. The CDR3 nucleotides read TGTGCCAGCAGCTCCAGAATTGGGGTCGAGCAGTACTTC.

The V gene is TRBV29-1, the J gene TRBJ1-5; tentative D call: TRBD1 (6 bases). The CDR3 contains 13 residues. Germline CDR1 is SQVTM and CDR2 is ANQGSEA. Trimming stripped 5 bases from V and 6 bases from J, with 14 bases between. CDR3 protein: CSVRTGTGQPQHF. The CDR3 nucleotides are TGCAGCGTTCGTACAGGGACGGGTCAGCCCCAGCATTTT.

The rearrangement uses TRBV27 and TRBJ2-2; 7 nucleotides match TRBD1. The germline CDR1 and CDR2 sequences are MNHEY and SMNVEV (reference sequence). This CDR3 is built from 14 residues. With V trimmed by 2 bases and J by 8 bases, 5 bases remained unmatched. CDR3 bases: TGTGCCAGCAGTTTAGAGGGACAGCCTGGGGAGCTGTTTTTT. Protein: CASSLEGQPGELFF.

The rearrangement uses TRBV2 and TRBJ2-2; no reliable D call. Germline CDR1 and CDR2: SNHLY and FYNNEI. V dropped 2 bases and J dropped 0 bases, with 4 bases sitting between them. The CDR3 consists of 14 residues. The CDR3: CASSELANTGELFF. CDR3 in DNA: TGTGCCAGCAGTGAACTAGCGAACACCGGGGAGCTGTTTTTT.

V gene TRBV4-1 combines with J gene TRBJ2-1; TRBD1 matches 8 bases. The CDR3 runs 15 residues. With 1 base clipped from V and 8 bases from J, the junction kept 7 bases outside the gene matches. The germline CDR1 and CDR2 sequences are MGHRA and YSYEKL. CDR3 nucleotide sequence: TGCGCCAGCAGCCAAGGACAGGGGACAATCGATGAGCAGTTCTTC. Its translation is CASSQGQGTIDEQFF.

The chain employs TRBV29-1 and TRBJ2-1; no reliable D call. The length of the CDR3 is 11 residues. Germline V gene sequence: CDR1 SQVTM, CDR2 ANQGSEA. The V gene lost 7 bases and the J gene lost 4 bases, with 8 bases spanning the gap. CDR3 bases: TGCAGCGCCCATCAGTACAATGAGCAGTTCTTC. This translates into CSAHQYNEQFF.

This chain links TRBV7-2 with TRBJ2-3, with D unclear. The V and J ends lost 5 bases and 4 bases respectively, with 13 bases between them. This CDR3 has 14 residues. Germline values: CDR1 SGHTA, CDR2 FQGNSA. The CDR3 coding sequence is TGTGCCAGCAGCCAGGACGTTTTCCCAGATACGCAGTATTTT. Protein sequence: CASSQDVFPDTQYF.

This clone was found once. The gene calls are TRBV9 and TRBJ2-1; tentative D call: TRBD2 (5 bases). CDR3 size: 14 residues. Germline CDR1 is SGDLS and CDR2 is YYNGEE. Trimming removed 5 bases at V and 8 bases at J, with 17 bases between. CDR3 in DNA: TGTGCCAGCAGAGGGAGTAATTCGGGCGATGAGCAGTTCTTC. This translates into CASRGSNSGDEQFF.

This clone was observed a handful of times. V gene TRBV29-1 combines with J gene TRBJ2-1; 9 bases match TRBD2. Trimming at V came to 1 base and at J to 8 bases, leaving 6 bases not matched to a gene. The CDR3 spans 14 residues. Germline V CDR1 and CDR2: SQVTM, ANQGSEA. The CDR3 nucleotides read TGCAGCGTTGAAGGGGTTAGCGGGAGAGATGAGCAGTTCTTC. Protein: CSVEGVSGRDEQFF.

In this sample, this clone turned up once. It is likely a read error: a sequence one base away is far more abundant. The V gene is TRBV11-2, the J gene TRBJ2-5; D gene uncertain. CDR1 SGHAT and CDR2 FQNNGV come from the germline V gene. The V end was cut by 6 bases, the J end by 5 bases, with 4 bases between. CDR3 length equals 10 residues. In DNA form, the CDR3 reads TGTGCCAGCAGGGGGGAGACCCAGTACTTC. Translation gives CASRGETQYF.

The chain uses TRBV30 and TRBJ2-1; D call uncertain. V lost 4 bases, J lost 4 bases, and 8 bases lay in between. The CDR3 runs 12 residues. Germline values: CDR1 GTSNPN, CDR2 SVGIG (reference sequence). The CDR3: CAWIPGYNEQFF. The CDR3 DNA reads as TGTGCCTGGATCCCCGGGTACAATGAGCAGTTCTTC.

This chain links TRBV9 with TRBJ2-2; no firm D call. Germline loops: CDR1 SGDLS, CDR2 YYNGEE. The CDR3 length is 14 residues. The V and J ends lost 0 bases and 7 bases respectively, with 10 bases between them. The CDR3 DNA reads as TGTGCCAGCAGCGTAGCTGTTGGAGTCGGGGAGCTGTTTTTT. It encodes CASSVAVGVGELFF.

The CDR3 sequence is CASSLLRANSYEQYF. The DNA for the CDR3 is TGTGCCAGCAGTTTGCTCAGGGCGAACTCCTACGAGCAGTACTTC. V is TRBV27 and J is TRBJ2-7; tentative D call: TRBD1 (5 bases). The CDR3 totals 15 residues. Trimming took 3 bases from V and 0 from J, leaving 12 bases between them. Germline loops: CDR1 MNHEY, CDR2 SMNVEV (reference sequence).

V gene TRBV27 combines with J gene TRBJ2-5; D might be TRBD1 or TRBD2, each matching 5 bases. V dropped 10 bases and J dropped 7 bases, with 13 bases sitting between them. Germline CDR1 is MNHEY and CDR2 is SMNVEV (reference sequence). This CDR3 is 11 amino acids long. The CDR3 DNA sequence: TGTGCCACGGCAAGGGGACCGACCCAGTACTTC. It encodes CATARGPTQYF.

V gene TRBV6-5 combines with J gene TRBJ2-2; D gene uncertain. The CDR3 totals 11 residues. V lost 8 bases to trimming and J lost 6 bases, with 7 bases between them. Per germline, CDR1 MNHEY and CDR2 SVGAGI. CDR3 sequence (DNA): TGTGCCAGCCGCACAGCCGGGGAGCTGTTTTTT. Its translation: CASRTAGELFF.

The chain is built from TRBV27 and TRBJ2-2; no reliable D call. Trimming pared 5 bases from V and 7 bases from J, leaving 8 bases between. Germline lookup yields CDR1 MNHEY and CDR2 SMNVEV (reference sequence). CDR3 length: 12 amino acids. Here the CDR3 DNA reads TGTGCCAGCAGTCCACTGGACGGGGAGCTGTTTTTT. Translation: CASSPLDGELFF.

The rearrangement links TRBV11-2 to TRBJ2-2, with D hard to call. The length of the CDR3 is 14 residues. V lost 4 bases, J lost 6 bases, and 12 bases lay in between. Germline-derived CDR1 and CDR2 are SGHAT and FQNNGV. This CDR3 reads CASSSPLSSGELFF. The DNA for the CDR3 is TGTGCCAGCAGCTCGCCCCTTAGCTCCGGGGAGCTGTTTTTT.